This record covers a single T cell receptor beta chain. Its antigen remains unidentified. The V end was cut by 1 base, the J end by 4 bases, with 9 bases between. CDR3 size: 14 residues. Germline V gene lookup returns CDR1 SGHVS and CDR2 FNYEAQ. Researchers processed graft tissue to release intraepithelial and lamina propria lymphocytes. This record belongs to a study of graft-versus-host responses after intestinal transplantation. Study results and limitations: Recipient marrow harbored GvH clones, some of which surfaced first in ileum or blood.

Only in-frame clones appear in the TCRdb table, and some are missing; sequencing was by immunoSEQ multiplex PCR. This sample carries around 30,000 clones, about three quarters of them seen once, and the ten largest clones take approximately 2.8%. The TCR comes from a human patient who received an intestinal transplant, so some T cells may come from the graft donor. J is TRBJ2-3 and V is TRBV7-6, with a weak D call TRBD1 (5 bases). Sequenced material: ileum tissue, taken 98 days after intestinal transplantation. The CDR3 region has the DNA TGTGCCAGCAGCTTAGACAGGCAGGCAGATACGCAGTATTTT. It codes for CASSLDRQADTQYF. The full variable domain, with the rest looked up from reference TRBV7-6 and TRBJ2-3, is GAGVSQSPRYKVTKRGQDVALRCDPISGHVSLYWYRQALGQGPEFLTYFNYEAQQDKSGLPNDRFSAERPEGSISTLTIQRTEQRDSAMYRCASSLDRQADTQYFGPGTRLTVL.